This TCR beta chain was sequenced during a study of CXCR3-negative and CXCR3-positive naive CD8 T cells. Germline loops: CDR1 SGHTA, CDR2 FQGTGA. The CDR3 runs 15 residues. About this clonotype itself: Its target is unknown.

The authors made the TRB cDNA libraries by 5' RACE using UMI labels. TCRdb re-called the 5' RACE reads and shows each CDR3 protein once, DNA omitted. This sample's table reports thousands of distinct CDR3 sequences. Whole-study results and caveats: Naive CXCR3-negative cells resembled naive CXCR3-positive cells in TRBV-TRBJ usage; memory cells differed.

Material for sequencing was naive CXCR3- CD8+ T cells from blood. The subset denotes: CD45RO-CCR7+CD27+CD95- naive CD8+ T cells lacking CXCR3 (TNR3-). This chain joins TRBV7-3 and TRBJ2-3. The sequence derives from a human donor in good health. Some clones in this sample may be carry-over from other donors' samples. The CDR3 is CASSLWVRGEDTQYF.